A single sample gave rise to the 22 T cell receptor beta chains below, sequenced in a study of PD-L1 blockade in urothelial cancer. Data came from immunoSEQ multiplex PCR; TCRdb stores just in-frame clones and leaves some out. Seen here are about 74,000 clones, 85% to 90% observed once, and the top ten hold approximately 5%. The time point is: pretreatment peripheral blood. The sequenced sample was PBMCs, obtained around atezolizumab (anti-PD-L1) treatment. The source is a man between 65 and 85 years old with urothelial cancer.

CDR3 loop: CASSAALAGVSEQYF. The CDR3 DNA reads TGTGCCAGCAGTGCGGCGTTAGCGGGAGTAAGCGAGCAGTACTTC. The J gene is TRBJ2-7, the V gene TRBV28; TRBD2 aligns across 9 bases. The V gene's germline CDR1 is MDHEN and CDR2 SYDVKM. This CDR3 region has 15 residues. Unmatched junction bases numbered 11, after V lost 5 bases and J lost 6 bases.

V is TRBV7-7 and J is TRBJ2-5; 8 bases are shared with TRBD1. The CDR3 covers 13 residues. Germline V lookup: CDR1 SSHAT, CDR2 FNYEAQ (reference sequence). V shed 4 bases and J 4 bases; nucleotides not matched to a gene: 2. This chain's CDR3 is CASSSRGLETQYF. The CDR3 DNA follows: TGTGCCAGCAGCTCCAGGGGGCTAGAGACCCAGTACTTC.

The chain is built from TRBV5-6 and TRBJ2-3; 13 nucleotides agree with TRBD2. J lost 0 bases, V lost 9 bases, and 7 bases had no gene match. The CDR3 spans 16 residues. The germline V gene has CDR1 SGHDT and CDR2 YYEEEE. In DNA, the CDR3 is TGTGCCACCCAATGGGGACTAGCGGGGAGCACAGATACGCAGTATTTT. This sequence encodes CATQWGLAGSTDTQYF.

The genes are TRBV30 and TRBJ2-7; tentative D call: TRBD2 (6 bases). V was clipped by 3 bases and J by 5 bases, with 11 bases between them. The CDR3 totals 12 residues. Germline values: CDR1 GTSNPN, CDR2 SVGIG (reference sequence). This chain's CDR3 is CAWREGTHEQYF. The CDR3 DNA reads TGTGCCTGGAGGGAGGGTACCCACGAGCAGTACTTC.

The chain is built from TRBV2 and TRBJ2-7; D is perhaps TRBD1 (5 bases). CDR3 length: 12 amino acids. Germline CDR1 and CDR2: SNHLY and FYNNEI. Trimming removed 4 bases from V and 3 bases from J, with 7 bases in between. CDR3: CASSVQGYEQYF. CDR3 coding DNA: TGTGCCAGCAGTGTTCAGGGCTACGAGCAGTACTTC.

V usage is TRBV6-1 and J usage is TRBJ1-2; D gene uncertain. From germline, CDR1 is MNHNS and CDR2 SASEGT. Between the trimmed V and J ends, which lost 6 bases and 3 bases, there was a span of 11 bases. The CDR3 has 13 residues. Here the CDR3 reads CASRVTADYGYTF. DNA for the CDR3: TGTGCCAGCAGGGTGACGGCGGACTATGGCTACACCTTC.

The V call is TRBV2, the J call TRBJ2-1, with TRBD2 matching 11 bases. CDR1 and CDR2 (germline): SNHLY, FYNNEI. The ends lost 2 bases at V and 3 bases at J; junction bases unmatched: 0. This CDR3 is built from 15 residues. Here the CDR3 DNA reads TGTGCCAGCAGTGAACTAGCGGGGGGCTACAATGAGCAGTTCTTC. Protein: CASSELAGGYNEQFF. Based on the CDR3 plus reference TRBV2 and TRBJ2-1, the full variable domain is EPEVTQTPSHQVTQMGQEVILRCVPISNHLYFYWYRQILGQKVEFLVSFYNNEISEKSEIFDDQFSVERPDGSNFTLKIRSTKLEDSAMYFCASSELAGGYNEQFFGPGTRLTVL.

The genes are TRBV4-1 and TRBJ2-5; 7 bases match TRBD2. The V segment lost 0 bases and the J segment 2 bases; nucleotides outside the gene matches: 9. The CDR3 has 17 residues. Germline V gives CDR1 MGHRA, CDR2 YSYEKL. The CDR3 loop is CASSQDFQAGLQETQYF. Written as DNA, the CDR3 is TGCGCCAGCAGCCAAGATTTTCAAGCGGGACTTCAAGAGACCCAGTACTTC.

V is TRBV4-1 and J is TRBJ2-5, with 12 bases lining up with TRBD2. Losses at the gene ends were 1 base for V and 2 bases for J; bases not matched to a gene: 5. This CDR3 contains 17 residues. The V gene's germline CDR1 is MGHRA and CDR2 YSYEKL. The CDR3, as DNA: TGCGCCAGCAGCCAAGCCTTACTAGCGGGAGGACAAGAGACCCAGTACTTC. Translated, it gives CASSQALLAGGQETQYF.

For this clone: Other DNA sequences of this sample code for an identical CDR3. The V call is TRBV7-3, the J call TRBJ1-2; 9 bases align to TRBD1. The germline gives CDR1 SGHTA, CDR2 FQGTGA. The V and J ends lost 4 bases and 2 bases, in that order; junction bases with no gene match: 2. The CDR3 contains 14 residues. The CDR3 coding sequence is TGTGCCAGCAGCTCGGGGACAGGGAACTATGGCTACACCTTC. It codes for CASSSGTGNYGYTF.

The chain recombines TRBV4-1 with TRBJ1-1, with 10 bases aligning to TRBD1. The V segment lost 1 base and the J segment 0 bases; nucleotides outside the gene matches: 8. This CDR3 has 18 residues. Germline lookup yields CDR1 MGHRA and CDR2 YSYEKL. The CDR3 DNA sequence: TGCGCCAGCAGCCAAGCCGGGACAGGGGTCGGGATGAACACTGAAGCTTTCTTT. Its translation: CASSQAGTGVGMNTEAFF.

The chain combines TRBV19 with TRBJ2-6; D uncertain. This CDR3 region has 15 residues. Germline values: CDR1 LNHDA, CDR2 SQIVND (reference sequence). V dropped 6 bases and J dropped 0 bases, with 9 bases sitting between them. CDR3 in amino acids: CASSARSSGANVLTF. CDR3 coding DNA: TGTGCCAGTAGCGCTAGAAGCTCTGGGGCCAACGTCCTGACTTTC.

This rearrangement joins TRBV28 to TRBJ2-1, with D possibly matching TRBD2 (6 bases). The CDR3 has 16 amino acids. Trimming shortened V by 10 bases and J by 3 bases, and 22 bases separated the two germline ends. Germline V gives CDR1 MDHEN, CDR2 SYDVKM. The CDR3, as DNA: TGTGCCACCCGCAACTCTGGGGGAGGAGGCTACAATGAGCAGTTCTTC. As protein: CATRNSGGGGYNEQFF.

Here the CDR3 reads CASSVAYEKLFF. The CDR3 DNA follows: TGTGCCAGTAGTGTGGCTTACGAAAAACTGTTTTTT. The V gene is TRBV19, the J gene TRBJ1-4; D is unclear. The CDR3 length is 12 residues. V dropped 5 bases and J dropped 8 bases, with 9 bases sitting between them. CDR1 is LNHDA, CDR2 SQIVND, per germline (reference sequence).

This clone was recorded only once. J is TRBJ1-1 and V is TRBV13; tentatively, D is TRBD1 (5 bases). This CDR3 spans 16 amino acids. Looked up from germline, CDR1 is PRHDT and CDR2 is FYEKMQ (reference sequence). With 6 bases removed from V and 4 bases from J, the gap between germline ends came to 21 bases. The CDR3 DNA follows: TGTGCCAGCAGTTTTGGTACGGCAGGGAAGGGCACTGAAGCTTTCTTT. This sequence encodes CASSFGTAGKGTEAFF.

This chain joins TRBV28 and TRBJ1-2; D is unresolved. V shed 2 bases and J shed 1 base, with 14 bases lying between them. The CDR3 extends over 16 amino acids. Per the germline V gene, CDR1 is MDHEN and CDR2 is SYDVKM. The CDR3 spells CASSLTPSGLNYGYTF. In DNA, the CDR3 is TGTGCCAGCAGTTTAACCCCCTCGGGTCTTAACTATGGCTACACCTTC.

This rearrangement joins TRBV9 to TRBJ2-5; 10 nucleotides align to TRBD2. The CDR3 has 16 residues. After removal of 3 bases from V and 4 bases from J, the junction contained 9 bases not matched to a gene. Germline CDR1 is SGDLS and CDR2 is YYNGEE. The CDR3 is CASSGLAGGFSETQYF. The CDR3 nucleotides read TGTGCCAGCAGCGGTTTAGCGGGAGGATTTTCAGAGACCCAGTACTTC.

The chain is built from TRBV5-6 and TRBJ2-5; TRBD1 matches at 9 bases. The CDR3 loop spans 14 amino acids. Germline CDR1 and CDR2: SGHDT and YYEEEE. Trimming cost V 3 bases and J 5 bases; bases outside gene matches: 5. CDR3 sequence: CASSWGQGWETQYF. CDR3 bases: TGTGCCAGCAGCTGGGGACAGGGCTGGGAGACCCAGTACTTC.

V usage is TRBV5-4 and J usage is TRBJ2-7; TRBD1 matches at 9 bases. This CDR3 contains 14 residues. Per germline, CDR1 SGHNT and CDR2 YYREEE (reference sequence). Trimming cost V 4 bases and J 2 bases; bases outside gene matches: 4. The CDR3 nucleotides read TGTGCCAGCAGCGTCCGGGACAGGGCCTACGAGCAGTACTTC. This translates into CASSVRDRAYEQYF.

The chain links TRBV28 to TRBJ2-1; 8 bases match TRBD1. The CDR3 runs to 16 residues. With 3 bases clipped from V and 7 bases from J, the junction kept 11 bases outside the gene matches. The germline V gene encodes CDR1 MDHEN and CDR2 SYDVKM. The CDR3 protein is CASSLFGQGGMNEQFF. The CDR3 DNA is TGTGCCAGCAGTTTGTTTGGACAGGGCGGGATGAATGAGCAGTTCTTC.

The chain employs TRBV19 and TRBJ2-7; 12 bases map to TRBD1. The V gene's germline CDR1 is LNHDA and CDR2 SQIVND (reference sequence). After removal of 3 bases from V and 6 bases from J, the junction contained 9 bases not matched to a gene. There are 16 residues in the CDR3. CDR3 region: CASSIVGTGGASEQYF. CDR3 nucleotide sequence: TGTGCCAGTAGTATTGTAGGGACAGGGGGCGCATCCGAGCAGTACTTC.

The rearrangement uses TRBV18 and TRBJ1-1; the D gene is possibly TRBD1 (5 bases). Germline values: CDR1 KGHSH, CDR2 LQKENI. Between the trimmed V and J ends, which lost 3 bases and 1 base, there was a span of 12 bases. The CDR3 runs to 15 residues. CDR3 residues: CASSPPGLPNTEAFF. The CDR3 DNA reads as TGTGCCAGCTCACCGCCGGGACTACCGAACACTGAAGCTTTCTTT.